A selection of T cell receptor beta chains follows, all from one sample in a study of T cell clones after liver transplantation. TCRdb's table, derived via immunoSEQ multiplex PCR, lists solely in-frame clones and lacks some. The data show just over 80,000 clones, with over 80% seen just once and about 0.52% held by the top ten. The source material was CD4+ T cells from blood, sampled 46 months after liver transplant. These receptors were taken from a human patient who received a liver transplant. Part of the T cell pool may stem from the graft donor. The CDR3 runs from the conserved cysteine through the conserved F or W. The D gene is left open where the match is weak. The size field is filled for only some rows; it gives once, few, many or a size class.

d_call j_call v_call clone_size cdr3_nt cdr3_aa
- TRBJ2-1 TRBV11-1 - TGTGCCAGCAGCTTAACCCTGGGGAATGAGCAGTTCTTC CASSLTLGNEQFF
- TRBJ2-3 TRBV2 - TGTGCCAGCAGTGAAGTAACGGGGGCAGATACGCAGTATTTT CASSEVTGADTQYF
TRBD1 TRBJ1-1 TRBV6-5 - TGTGCCAGCAGTTACCAGGGGGGAATGACTGAAGCTTTCTTT CASSYQGGMTEAFF
TRBD2 TRBJ2-3 TRBV7-6 - TGTGCCAGCAGCCCTATAGCGGGAGGGCAGGGATTCACAGATACGCAGTATTTT CASSPIAGGQGFTDTQYF
- TRBJ2-3 TRBV11-2 few TGTGCCAGCAGCTTCCTTGCGGGACAGACAGATACGCAGTATTTT CASSFLAGQTDTQYF
- TRBJ2-7 TRBV5-8 - TGTGCCAGCAACAGAGGAGCCTTATCCTACGAGCAGTACTTC CASNRGALSYEQYF
TRBD1 TRBJ1-2 TRBV6-5 - TGTGCCAGCAGTTGGTCGGGACAGGGAGGCAATGGCTACACCTTC CASSWSGQGGNGYTF
- TRBJ1-1 TRBV6-5 once TGTGCCAGCAGTTCCCACAACCCGGGTGCTGCTTTCTTT CASSSHNPGAAFF
TRBD1 TRBJ1-2 TRBV30 - TGTGCCTGGACAGGGGGGTCCGATGGCTACACCTTC CAWTGGSDGYTF
- TRBJ1-1 TRBV27 - TGTGCCAGCAGTCCTTTAATCAGTAGTGAAGCTTTCTTT CASSPLISSEAFF
- TRBJ1-4 TRBV15 - TGTGCCACCAGCAGAGATAGGAAGGAAAAACTGTTTTTT CATSRDRKEKLFF
TRBD2 TRBJ2-1 TRBV5-1 - TGCGCCAGCAGCTTTAGCGGGAGGGATGTAAGTGAGCAGTTCTTC CASSFSGRDVSEQFF
TRBD2 TRBJ2-2 TRBV9 - TGTGCCAGCAGCGTTCAGAGCGGGAGAGCTTACACCGGGGAGCTGTTTTTT CASSVQSGRAYTGELFF
TRBD2 TRBJ2-5 TRBV25-1 - TGTGCCAGCAGTGATGCGGGAGGGGTAGAGACCCAGTACTTC CASSDAGGVETQYF
TRBD2 TRBJ2-3 TRBV7-3 - TGTGCCAGCAGCTTAATTCCGGCGGGAGGCTCTAGCACAGATACGCAGTATTTT CASSLIPAGGSSTDTQYF
- TRBJ2-5 TRBV7-8 - TGTGCCAGCAGGGGACTCGGCCGAGGGGGCGGGAGACAAGAGACCCAGTACTTC CASRGLGRGGGRQETQYF
TRBD1 TRBJ2-7 TRBV10-3 - TGTGCCATCAGTGAGAGGGACAGGGCAACCTACGAGCAGTACTTC CAISERDRATYEQYF
TRBD1 TRBJ1-5 TRBV29-1 - TGCAGCGTTCGCTCCGGGACAGGGGGCAATCAGCCCCAGCATTTT CSVRSGTGGNQPQHF
TRBD1 TRBJ2-7 TRBV6-6 - TGTGCCAGCAGTTTGGGACAGGGGGGACGGGCGTACTTC CASSLGQGGRAYF
TRBD1 TRBJ2-3 TRBV7-9 - TGTGCCAGCAGCCGAGGCAGTACAGGGGATGGTACAGATACGCAGTATTTT CASSRGSTGDGTDTQYF
TRBD2 TRBJ2-3 TRBV4-1 few TGCGCCAGCAGCCATCCCTCGGGGGGGCTCCGCACAGATACGCAGTATTTT CASSHPSGGLRTDTQYF
- TRBJ1-1 TRBV11-2 - TGTGCCAGCAGCTTTGACAGGATTTGGGGTGAAGCTTTCTTT CASSFDRIWGEAFF
- TRBJ2-3 TRBV5-1 - TGCGCCAGCAGCCCGGAGGGACAGCTGAGAACAGATACGCAGTATTTT CASSPEGQLRTDTQYF
- TRBJ2-7 TRBV7-9 - TGTGCCAGCAGTCCAGGCAGTGTAGGGTTCCACGAGCAGTACTTC CASSPGSVGFHEQYF
- TRBJ1-1 TRBV2 - TGTGCCAGCAGTGGACAGGATATCCGGAACACTGAAGCTTTCTTT CASSGQDIRNTEAFF
- TRBJ2-4 TRBV7-2 few TGTGCCAGCAGCTTTGCTACCCGCGGGCGCGAAACGGCCAAAAACATTCAGTACTTC CASSFATRGRETAKNIQYF
- TRBJ1-3 TRBV27 few TGTGCCAGCAGTTTAAGCGAGGGAAACACCATATATTTT CASSLSEGNTIYF
- TRBJ1-1 TRBV18 - TGTGCCAGCTCACCGTGGAGAGGGACTGAAGCTTTCTTT CASSPWRGTEAFF
TRBD2 TRBJ2-3 TRBV5-1 - TGCGCCAGCAGCTCGGGGCCTAGCGGGAGAGGAGGAGATACGCAGTATTTT CASSSGPSGRGGDTQYF
TRBD2 TRBJ2-7 TRBV13 - TGTGCCAGCAGCCGACTAGCGGGCGCCAAGGGCTCCTACGAGCAGTACTTC CASSRLAGAKGSYEQYF
- TRBJ2-3 TRBV28 - TGTGCCAGCAGTTTGGACCGATTGCGCACAGATACGCAGTATTTT CASSLDRLRTDTQYF
TRBD1 TRBJ1-5 TRBV11-2 - TGTGCCAGCAGCTTTATGGGACAGGGTGGCCAGCCCCAGCATTTT CASSFMGQGGQPQHF
- TRBJ1-4 TRBV5-1 many TGCGCCAGCAGCTTGCAAAGGGGAAATGAAAAACTGTTTTTT CASSLQRGNEKLFF
- TRBJ2-1 TRBV5-1 few TGCGCCAGCAGCTCGGTCAGCGGTTACAATGAGCAGTTCTTC CASSSVSGYNEQFF